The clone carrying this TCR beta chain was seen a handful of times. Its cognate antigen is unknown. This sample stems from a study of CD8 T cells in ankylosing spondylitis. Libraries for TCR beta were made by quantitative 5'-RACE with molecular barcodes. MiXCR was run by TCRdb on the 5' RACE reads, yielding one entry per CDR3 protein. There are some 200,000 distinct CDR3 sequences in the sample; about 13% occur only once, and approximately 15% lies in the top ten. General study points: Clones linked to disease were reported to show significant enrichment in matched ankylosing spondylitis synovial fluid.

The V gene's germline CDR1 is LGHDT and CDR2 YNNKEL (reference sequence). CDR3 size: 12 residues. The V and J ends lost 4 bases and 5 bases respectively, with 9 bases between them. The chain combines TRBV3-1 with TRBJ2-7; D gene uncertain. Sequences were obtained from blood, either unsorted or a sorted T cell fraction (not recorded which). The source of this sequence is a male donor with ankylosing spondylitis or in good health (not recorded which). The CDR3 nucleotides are TGTGCCAGCAGCCCCTTCGGAGACGAGCAGTACTTC. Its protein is CASSPFGDEQYF.